This T cell receptor beta chain was recorded in a study of beta chain features in type 1 diabetes. The authors reverse transcribed all of the isolated RNA, so sequencing captured expressed TCRB transcripts. Clones were read by immunoSEQ multiplex PCR, and TCRdb kept only the in-frame ones, dropping some. Here the sample spans 350,000 to 450,000 clones, approximately 15% being singletons. Between the trimmed V and J ends, which lost 0 bases and 1 base, there was a span of 12 bases. Germline V gives CDR1 MGHRA, CDR2 YSYEKL. This CDR3 region has 16 residues. Study-wide points: Researchers report that Type 1 diabetes patients had moderately but significantly shorter TCRB CDR3s across all four CD4+ subsets. For type 1 diabetes patients, VDJ junctions showed fewer insertions and more deletions. Possible PCR preference for shorter templates applied equally to patients and controls.

This clone was detected a few times. No antigen is known for it. Sequencing was carried out using naive CD4+ T cells from blood. This TCR came from a man aged 25-45 years in good health. The chain carries TRBV4-1 and TRBJ1-1; D gene ambiguous. In DNA, the CDR3 is TGCGCCAGCAGCCAAGATGGGCCCCCACCGAACACTGAAGCTTTCTTT. Its protein is CASSQDGPPPNTEAFF.